Below, 30 T cell receptor beta chains from the same sample are listed, as sequenced in a study of T cells in Graves' hyperthyroidism and ophthalmopathy. Researchers amplified the TCR beta CDR3 regions from RNA transcripts. Initially, a first-round RT-PCR of the TCR CDR3 employed the HTBI primer set. TCRdb called the multiplex PCR reads again in MiXCR, with one record for every CDR3 protein. The sample has hundreds of thousands of distinct CDR3 sequences, roughly a fifth seen once. The specimen sequenced was blood. The receptors were gathered from a middle-aged man with Graves' ophthalmopathy.

In this sample, this clonotype turned up many times. The chain uses TRBV5-1 and TRBJ1-4; tentatively, D is TRBD1 (5 bases). V was trimmed by 0 bases and J by 13 bases, leaving 16 bases between them. The length of the CDR3 is 14 residues. Germline V gene data show CDR1 as SGHRS and CDR2 as YFSETQ. The CDR3 DNA is TGCGCCAGCAGCTTGGAAGGGGACCCAAACGGACTGTTTTTT. Encoded protein: CASSLEGDPNGLFF.

In regard to this clonotype: Given a much more abundant clone one base away, this may be a read error. This chain connects TRBV7-6 to TRBJ2-5; 11 bases fit TRBD2. Near its end, the DNA agrees better with TRBJ2-1, so the J call may be wrong. The CDR3 loop spans 17 amino acids. Germline lookup yields CDR1 SGHVS and CDR2 FNYEAQ. CDR3 amino acids: CASSSDLAGGPPETQFF. The CDR3 bases are TGTGCCAGCAGCTCAGATCTAGCGGGAGGACCCCCAGAGACCCAGTTCTTC.

This chain uses TRBV29-1 with TRBJ2-3, with 15 bases that match TRBD2. Trimming removed 7 bases from V and 8 bases from J; junction bases left unmatched: 1. The CDR3 sequence is 12 residues long. Germline assignment: CDR1 SQVTM and CDR2 ANQGSEA. The CDR3 nucleotides are TGCAGCGCGGGACTAGCGGGAGGTACGCAGTATTTT. Protein sequence: CSAGLAGGTQYF.

This clonotype has just a few counts. The chain couples TRBV6-1 to TRBJ1-4, with 7 nucleotides matching TRBD1. The CDR3 covers 14 residues. Germline CDR1 is MNHNS and CDR2 is SASEGT. Trimming removed 4 bases from V and 7 bases from J; junction bases left unmatched: 6. The CDR3 DNA sequence: TGTGCCAGCAGTGTCCTACAGGGGCGTGAAAAACTGTTTTTT. Translated, it gives CASSVLQGREKLFF.

J is TRBJ1-2 and V is TRBV6-6; perhaps TRBD1 as D (5 bases). The CDR3 is made up of 16 amino acids. V lost 0 bases to trimming and J lost 8 bases, with 19 bases between them. Germline V gene lookup returns CDR1 MNHNY and CDR2 SVGAGI (reference sequence). The CDR3 loop is CASSYSINGGAGGYTF. The CDR3 nucleotides are TGTGCCAGCAGTTACTCGATCAATGGCGGGGCGGGAGGCTACACCTTC.

There are many counts of this clonotype. V is TRBV20-1 and J is TRBJ2-3, with D perhaps TRBD2 (6 bases). The CDR3 length is 14 residues. V lost 3 bases and J 4 bases, leaving 14 bases between the germline ends. CDR1 is DFQATT and CDR2 is SNEGSKA in the germline V gene (reference sequence). CDR3 sequence: CSARAPSGADTQYF. DNA for the CDR3: TGCAGTGCTAGGGCCCCCTCGGGGGCAGATACGCAGTATTTT.

This clonotype has at least ten counts. The chain carries TRBV7-3 and TRBJ2-1; 10 bases are a match to TRBD2. The germline V gene encodes CDR1 SGHTA and CDR2 FQGTGA. Unmatched junction bases numbered 9, after V lost 6 bases and J lost 13 bases. This CDR3 has 13 amino acids. The CDR3 bases are TGTGCCAGCAGTCCTACTAGCGGGGACGGTCAGTTCTTC. Residues: CASSPTSGDGQFF.

This clonotype was detected only a few times. The V gene is TRBV30, the J gene TRBJ2-6, with D perhaps being TRBD1 or TRBD2 (5 bases each). The CDR3 extends over 14 amino acids. The V gene's germline CDR1 is GTSNPN and CDR2 SVGIG (reference sequence). V shed 8 bases and J shed 2 bases, with 13 bases lying between them. CDR3 coding DNA: TGTGCCGAGACGGTGGGGGCTGGGGCCAACGTCCTGACTTTC. Its translation is CAETVGAGANVLTF.

A few counts support this clonotype. CDR3 nucleotides: TGTGCCAGCAGTTCCACAGGGGGCGTGGGTGGAGGTACGCAGTATTTT. It codes for CASSSTGGVGGGTQYF. The genes are TRBV6-2 or TRBV6-3 and TRBJ2-3; 9 bases map to TRBD1. V gave up 4 bases and J gave up 8 bases; unmatched junction bases: 13. Per germline, CDR1 MNHEY and CDR2 SVGEGT. This CDR3 region has 16 residues.

This clonotype was counted only a few times. V gene TRBV7-9 combines with J gene TRBJ2-7; TRBD2 matches 7 bases. CDR1 is SEHNR and CDR2 is FQNEAQ in the germline V gene (reference sequence). The V gene end was trimmed by 7 bases and the J gene end by 2 bases; junction bases not matched to a gene: 8. The CDR3 consists of 14 residues. CDR3 coding DNA: TGTGCCAGCACCTTCCTGGGGGGGACCTACGAGCAGTACTTC. Its protein product is CASTFLGGTYEQYF.

This clonotype was seen a few times. The rearrangement joins TRBV6-1 to TRBJ2-7; TRBD1 aligns across 9 bases. The V gene's germline CDR1 is MNHNS and CDR2 SASEGT. V lost 6 bases, J lost 4 bases, and 7 bases stayed unmatched. The CDR3 loop spans 14 amino acids. CDR3 nucleotides: TGTGCCAGCAGACTGACAGGGGGGGGATACGAGCAGTACTTC. Its protein is CASRLTGGGYEQYF.

The rearrangement uses TRBV9 and TRBJ2-3; possibly TRBD1 or TRBD2 for D (5 bases each). Trimming shortened V by 0 bases and J by 8 bases, and 13 bases separated the two germline ends. Germline V gene lookup returns CDR1 SGDLS and CDR2 YYNGEE. This CDR3 has 14 residues. The CDR3 region has the DNA TGTGCCAGCAGCGTAGAATGGGGCCGGGGTACGCAGTATTTT. Protein: CASSVEWGRGTQYF.

This clonotype was counted between two and nine times. This chain links TRBV7-9 with TRBJ2-7, with a weak D call TRBD2 (7 bases). V was shortened by 5 bases and J by 2 bases, with 19 bases between the two germline ends. CDR3 length: 16 residues. Germline V gene data show CDR1 as SEHNR and CDR2 as FQNEAQ (reference sequence). The CDR3 here is CASSPWGGGPAYEQYF. The CDR3 coding sequence is TGTGCCAGCAGCCCTTGGGGGGGGGGGCCCGCCTACGAGCAGTACTTC.

This clonotype was recorded at least ten times. The chain links TRBV5-1 to TRBJ2-3; D is unclear. CDR3 size: 14 residues. CDR1 is SGHRS and CDR2 is YFSETQ in the germline V gene. Trimming took 3 bases from V and 8 from J, leaving 16 bases between them. CDR3 bases: TGCGCCAGCAGCTCCGGGCGAATGGGAAGTACGCAGTATTTT. It yields the protein CASSSGRMGSTQYF.

This clonotype was observed a few times. The rearrangement links TRBV24-1 to TRBJ1-1, with TRBD1 matching 9 bases. Per the germline V gene, CDR1 is KGHDR and CDR2 is SFDVKD. The CDR3 contains 15 residues. With 3 bases clipped from V and 4 bases from J, the junction kept 5 bases outside the gene matches. CDR3 in DNA: TGTGCCACCAGTGATCCGACAGGGGGGGGCACTGAAGCTTTCTTT. Encoded protein: CATSDPTGGGTEAFF.

The V gene is TRBV20-1, the J gene TRBJ1-6, with D possibly being TRBD1 (6 bases). CDR3 length: 13 amino acids. The V gene's germline CDR1 is DFQATT and CDR2 SNEGSKA (reference sequence). V shed 5 bases and J shed 5 bases, with 10 bases lying between them. The CDR3 coding sequence is TGCAGTGCTTCCGGGACACATAATTCACCCCTCCACTTT. This translates into CSASGTHNSPLHF.

This chain joins TRBV14 and TRBJ2-1; TRBD2 aligns across 8 bases. The germline CDR1 and CDR2 sequences are SGHDN and FVKESK. This CDR3 comprises 15 residues. The J segment lost 4 bases and the V segment lost 3 bases, leaving 5 bases of the junction unmatched. In DNA form, the CDR3 reads TGTGCCAGCAGCCATGAGCGGGAGAGGTACAATGAGCAGTTCTTC. It specifies CASSHERERYNEQFF.

This clonotype appeared many times. The genes are TRBV28 and TRBJ2-1; possible D gene TRBD2, 5 bases. V was shortened by 4 bases and J by 0 bases, with 19 bases between the two germline ends. Per the germline V gene, CDR1 is MDHEN and CDR2 is SYDVKM. This CDR3 has 18 amino acids. In nucleotides, the CDR3 is TGTGCCAGCAGTTCTCGGAGGCCACCACCCTTCTCCTACAATGAGCAGTTCTTC. Its protein is CASSSRRPPPFSYNEQFF. Variable domain in full (rest from reference TRBV28 and TRBJ2-1): DVKVTQSSRYLVKRTGEKVFLECVQDMDHENMFWYRQDPGLGLRLIYFSYDVKMKEKGDIPEGYSVSREKKERFSLILESASTNQTSMYLCASSSRRPPPFSYNEQFFGPGTRLTVL.

The V and J genes are TRBV14 and TRBJ1-1; a weak D match, TRBD1 (5 bases). Trimming pared 0 bases from V and 4 bases from J, leaving 12 bases between. Germline loops: CDR1 SGHDN, CDR2 FVKESK. The CDR3 runs 15 residues. The CDR3 loop is CASSQEVGRITEAFF. CDR3 bases: TGTGCCAGCAGCCAAGAGGTGGGGCGCATCACTGAAGCTTTCTTT.

In this sample, this clonotype turned up a few times. The rearrangement links TRBV6-8 to TRBJ1-6, with TRBD1 matching 8 bases. Germline V gene data show CDR1 as MNHGY and CDR2 as SAAAGT. The CDR3 runs to 14 residues. The ends lost 5 bases at V and 10 bases at J; junction bases unmatched: 7. CDR3 sequence reads: CASSHDRGGSPLHF. DNA for the CDR3: TGTGCCAGCAGTCACGACAGGGGAGGGTCACCCCTCCACTTT.

This clonotype was observed many times. The chain recombines TRBV7-9 with TRBJ2-4; TRBD1 matches 9 bases. Looked up from germline, CDR1 is SEHNR and CDR2 is FQNEAQ (reference sequence). The CDR3 length is 15 residues. V trimming: 5 bases; J trimming: 8 bases; junction bases outside the gene matches: 10. CDR3 residues: CASSPYSGQGYIQYF. In DNA, the CDR3 is TGTGCCAGCAGCCCCTATTCGGGACAGGGTTACATTCAGTACTTC.

In the case of this clonotype: A much larger clone sits a single nucleotide away, making a read error possible. The chain is built from TRBV13 and TRBJ2-3, with TRBD2 matching over 10 bases. CDR3 size: 17 residues. Germline V CDR1 and CDR2: PRHDT, FYEKMQ (reference sequence). After removal of 4 bases from V and 1 base from J, the junction contained 8 bases not matched to a gene. The CDR3 is CASSSVRTSGGTDTQYF. CDR3 in DNA: TGTGCCAGCAGCTCGGTGCGGACTAGCGGCGGCACAGATACGCAGTATTTT.

This clonotype was observed a few times. This sequence joins TRBV20-1 and TRBJ2-1; TRBD2 aligns across 13 bases. CDR1 is DFQATT and CDR2 is SNEGSKA in the germline V gene (reference sequence). CDR3 size: 14 residues. V shed 7 bases, J shed 9 bases, and the junction held 9 bases outside the gene matches. The CDR3 DNA is TGCAGTGTTCCGGGACTAGCGGGACGGGGTGAGCAGTTCTTC. Its translation: CSVPGLAGRGEQFF.

This clonotype turned up a few times. The V gene is TRBV6-6, the J gene TRBJ2-1, with 9 positions matching TRBD2. Trimming took 0 bases from V and 8 from J; bases not matched to a gene: 8. Germline V gives CDR1 MNHNY, CDR2 SVGAGI (reference sequence). CDR3 size: 16 residues. The CDR3 spells CASSYSRLADYDEQFF. CDR3 nucleotide sequence: TGTGCCAGCAGTTACTCGAGACTAGCGGATTACGATGAGCAGTTCTTC.

This clonotype was detected only a few times. The CDR3 is CAISGGSGSYEQYF. In nucleotides, the CDR3 is TGTGCCATCAGTGGGGGTAGCGGCTCCTACGAGCAGTACTTC. The chain recombines TRBV10-3 with TRBJ2-7; D might be TRBD2 (6 bases). This CDR3 is 14 amino acids long. Germline V gene sequence: CDR1 ENHRY, CDR2 SYGVKD. V was trimmed by 4 bases and J by 0 bases, leaving 10 bases between them.

This clonotype was seen only a few times. The rearrangement joins TRBV14 to TRBJ1-2; tentative D call: TRBD1 (6 bases). V was shortened by 3 bases and J by 6 bases, with 26 bases between the two germline ends. Germline CDR1 reads SGHDN; CDR2 reads FVKESK. The CDR3 spans 18 residues. CDR3 nucleotide sequence: TGTGCCAGCAGCCAGCTTATTTGGACAGTCGAACCCTATCATGGCTACACCTTC. Its translation is CASSQLIWTVEPYHGYTF.

In its sample, this clonotype was seen a few times. The V call is TRBV10-3, the J call TRBJ2-7; 9 positions agree with TRBD1. This CDR3 has 15 residues. Trimming at V came to 0 bases and at J to 1 base, leaving 1 base not matched to a gene. The germline V gene has CDR1 ENHRY and CDR2 SYGVKD. CDR3 coding DNA: TGTGCCATCAGTGAGTCCGGGACAGGGTCCTACGAGCAGTACTTC. Translating it yields CAISESGTGSYEQYF.

This clonotype was detected many times. This chain uses TRBV18 with TRBJ2-7; TRBD1 agrees at 10 bases. This CDR3 has 15 residues. The germline gives CDR1 KGHSH, CDR2 LQKENI. With 5 bases clipped from V and 5 bases from J, the junction kept 9 bases outside the gene matches. The CDR3: CASSFAGTGAHEQYF. DNA for the CDR3: TGTGCCAGCTCATTCGCCGGGACAGGGGCTCACGAGCAGTACTTC.

This clonotype was detected ten times or more. The chain is built from TRBV2 and TRBJ2-5; D remains ambiguous. From germline, CDR1 is SNHLY and CDR2 FYNNEI. Trimming left V 2 bases short and J 0 bases short, with 7 bases between. This CDR3 comprises 14 residues. Here the CDR3 reads CASSERSNQETQYF. CDR3 nucleotides: TGTGCCAGCAGTGAAAGGAGCAACCAAGAGACCCAGTACTTC.

The rearrangement links TRBV29-1 to TRBJ2-2, with 8 bases aligning to TRBD2. The length of the CDR3 is 14 residues. Germline V CDR1 and CDR2: SQVTM, ANQGSEA. Trimming took 5 bases from V and 5 from J; bases not matched to a gene: 7. In DNA, the CDR3 is TGCAGCGTTCGGCTGGGACTAGAAACCGGGGAGCTGTTTTTT. This encodes CSVRLGLETGELFF.